This T cell receptor (beta chain) is from a study of T cells in Graves' hyperthyroidism and ophthalmopathy. Study context: The blood sample was taken at first diagnosis, before treatment began. Notes on the study in general: Most clonotypes expanded in the thyroid (above 0.001) were also present in blood.

Comments on this clonotype: What it binds is not known. The junction and the germline gene differ at one end; a read error may be behind it.

Amplified TCR beta CDR3 regions derived from RNA transcripts. The HTBI primer set was used in a first-round RT-PCR of the TCR CDR3. TCRdb passed the multiplex PCR reads through MiXCR, listing each CDR3 protein once. The sample holds roughly 300,000 distinct CDR3 sequences, around 25% seen once. Each patient was aged 18 to 65 and had newly diagnosed hyperthyroidism of under 2 months' duration. The CDR3 covers 15 residues. In germline, CDR1 is MDHEN, CDR2 SYDVKM. This chain links TRBV28 with TRBJ2-7, with D perhaps given as TRBD1 or TRBD2 (7 bases each). The clonotype originates from a man aged 40-55 years with Graves' hyperthyroidism that later progressed to Graves' ophthalmopathy. Material for sequencing was blood. Here the CDR3 reads CASAGGDLSSYERYF. The CDR3 DNA sequence: TGTGCCAGCGCAGGGGGGGACCTTAGCTCCTACGAGCGGTACTTC.